Listed here are 10 T cell receptor beta chains from one sample, sequenced in a study of radiotherapy plus CTLA-4 blockade in lung cancer. Profiled with immunoSEQ multiplex PCR; TCRdb holds only in-frame clones, not every one. The data contain 45,000 or so clones, roughly 88% of them singletons. The sequencing used peripheral blood, collected from a patient treated with radiotherapy plus ipilimumab. The receptors were gathered from a human donor with non-small cell lung cancer whose response to radiotherapy plus ipilimumab could not be evaluated.

This clone was observed once. V gene TRBV4-3 combines with J gene TRBJ1-4; no clear D gene. V lost 3 bases and J lost 8, with 13 bases in between. CDR1 is LGHNA and CDR2 is YSLEER in the germline V gene. CDR3 size: 14 residues. The CDR3 spells CASSQVVGREKLFF. The CDR3 DNA reads as TGCGCCAGCAGCCAGGTCGTGGGGAGGGAAAAACTGTTTTTT.

This chain links TRBV4-1 with TRBJ2-4, with D possibly matching TRBD2 (5 bases). In germline, CDR1 is MGHRA, CDR2 YSYEKL. The ends were cut back, 0 bases at V and 2 bases at J, with 8 bases in the middle. There are 15 residues in the CDR3. The CDR3 loop reads CASSQDPGSKNIQYF. CDR3 DNA sequence: TGCGCCAGCAGCCAAGACCCGGGATCCAAAAACATTCAGTACTTC.

The chain is built from TRBV4-2 and TRBJ1-1; weak D call: TRBD1 (5 bases). This CDR3 comprises 16 residues. V was trimmed by 1 base and J by 1 base, leaving 13 bases between them. Germline V gene sequence: CDR1 LGHNA, CDR2 YNFKEQ. CDR3 DNA: TGTGCCAGCAGCCAAGTAACACAGGCCCCGAACACTGAAGCTTTCTTT. It encodes CASSQVTQAPNTEAFF.

This chain uses TRBV7-6 with TRBJ2-7, with a weak D call TRBD1 (6 bases). Trimming stripped 2 bases from V and 5 bases from J, with 16 bases between. CDR3 length: 15 residues. Looked up from germline, CDR1 is SGHVS and CDR2 is FNYEAQ. CDR3 DNA sequence: TGTGCCAGCAGCTTACTTCCGGAGACAGGCAACGAGCAGTACTTC. The encoded protein is CASSLLPETGNEQYF.

The chain joins TRBV6-4 to TRBJ1-6; a weak D match, TRBD1 (5 bases). This CDR3 is 13 amino acids long. Looked up from germline, CDR1 is MRHNA and CDR2 is SNTAGT. V was shortened by 2 bases and J by 10 bases, with 9 bases between the two germline ends. The CDR3 reads CASSDGGGSPLHF. In nucleotides, the CDR3 is TGTGCCAGCAGTGACGGGGGGGGATCACCCCTCCACTTT.

CDR3 sequence (DNA): TGTGCTTCAGTCCCGCCCCTTGGGCAGAACACTGAAGCTTTCTTT. This codes for CASVPPLGQNTEAFF. The chain combines TRBV6-6 with TRBJ1-1; the D is unclear. The germline V gene has CDR1 MNHNY and CDR2 SVGAGI (reference sequence). The CDR3 covers 15 residues.

This chain joins TRBV19 and TRBJ1-2; D is unresolved. V was cut by 4 bases and J by 5 bases, with 20 bases left in between. The CDR3 is 16 amino acids. Germline V gives CDR1 LNHDA, CDR2 SQIVND (reference sequence). For the CDR3, the DNA is TGTGCCAGTAGTACCGCGGGCGCCGCCAGTCTGTATGGCTACACCTTC. Its translation: CASSTAGAASLYGYTF.

This chain connects TRBV6-1 to TRBJ2-7, with 7 positions matching TRBD2. Trimming took 7 bases from V and 1 from J; bases not matched to a gene: 7. This CDR3 region has 14 residues. Germline CDR1 reads MNHNS; CDR2 reads SASEGT. The CDR3 is CASIEGGRSYEQYF. The CDR3 bases are TGTGCCAGCATAGAGGGAGGGAGGTCCTACGAGCAGTACTTC.

V gene TRBV18 combines with J gene TRBJ1-4, with a tentative D call TRBD1 (5 bases). The V end was cut by 4 bases, the J end by 3 bases, with 24 bases between. The CDR3 sequence is 19 residues long. CDR1 is KGHSH and CDR2 is LQKENI in the germline V gene. CDR3 bases: TGTGCCAGCTCACGTCAACAGGTGGATGAGATCTCACCTAATGAAAAACTGTTTTTT. Its translation is CASSRQQVDEISPNEKLFF.

The chain uses TRBV27 and TRBJ1-2, with TRBD1 identical over 11 bases. J lost 8 bases, V lost 3 bases, and 8 bases had no gene match. The CDR3 runs 15 residues. Per the germline V gene, CDR1 is MNHEY and CDR2 is SMNVEV (reference sequence). CDR3 sequence: CASSLLGQGVRGYTF. The DNA for the CDR3 is TGTGCCAGCAGTTTGCTGGGACAGGGGGTAAGGGGCTACACCTTC.